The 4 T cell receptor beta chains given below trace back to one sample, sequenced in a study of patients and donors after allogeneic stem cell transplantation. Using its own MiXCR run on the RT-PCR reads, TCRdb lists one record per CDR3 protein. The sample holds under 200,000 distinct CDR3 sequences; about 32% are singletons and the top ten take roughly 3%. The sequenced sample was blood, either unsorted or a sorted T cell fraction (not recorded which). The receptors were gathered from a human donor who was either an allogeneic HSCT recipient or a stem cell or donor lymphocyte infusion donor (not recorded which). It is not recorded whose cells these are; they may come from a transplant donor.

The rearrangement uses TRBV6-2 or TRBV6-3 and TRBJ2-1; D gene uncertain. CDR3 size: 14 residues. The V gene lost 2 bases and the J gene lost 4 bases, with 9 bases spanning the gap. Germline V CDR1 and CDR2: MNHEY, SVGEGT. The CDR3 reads CASSYVRIYNEQFF. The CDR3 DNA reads TGTGCCAGCAGTTACGTCAGGATTTACAATGAGCAGTTCTTC.

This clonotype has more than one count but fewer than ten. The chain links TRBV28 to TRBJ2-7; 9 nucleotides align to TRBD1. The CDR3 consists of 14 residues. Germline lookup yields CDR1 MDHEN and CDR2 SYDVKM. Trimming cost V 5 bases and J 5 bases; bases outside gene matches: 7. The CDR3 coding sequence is TGTGCCAGCAGTACACAGGGGGCTGGCGACGAGCAGTACTTC. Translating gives CASSTQGAGDEQYF.

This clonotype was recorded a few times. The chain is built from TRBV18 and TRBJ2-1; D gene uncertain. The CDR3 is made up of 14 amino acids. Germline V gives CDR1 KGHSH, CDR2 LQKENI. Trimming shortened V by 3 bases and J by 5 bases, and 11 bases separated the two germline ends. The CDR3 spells CASSPARVNNEQFF. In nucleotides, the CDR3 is TGTGCCAGCTCACCTGCTAGGGTCAACAATGAGCAGTTCTTC.

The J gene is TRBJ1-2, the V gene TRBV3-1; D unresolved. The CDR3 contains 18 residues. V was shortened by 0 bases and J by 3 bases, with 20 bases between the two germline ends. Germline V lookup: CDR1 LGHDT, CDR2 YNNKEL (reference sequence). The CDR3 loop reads CASSQDRSRSGPHYGYTF. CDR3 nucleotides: TGTGCCAGCAGCCAAGATCGGAGTAGGTCCGGGCCTCACTATGGCTACACCTTC.